This TCR beta chain originates from a study of T-cell reconstitution after alpha-beta-depleted transplantation in children. General study results and limits: The origin of high day-60 TCRbeta diversity in some patients lay in surviving recipient T cells and thymic progenitors.

This clonotype was recorded a few times. Its antigen is currently unknown. The V gene end was trimmed by 6 bases and the J gene end by 2 bases; junction bases not matched to a gene: 6. The CDR3 is made up of 14 amino acids. Germline V gene sequence: CDR1 DFQATT, CDR2 SNEGSKA (reference sequence). Unique molecular identifiers were incorporated during preparation of the TCRbeta library. TCRdb re-called the PCR reads through MiXCR, storing one row per CDR3 protein. The sample carries hundreds of thousands of distinct CDR3 sequences, 10% to 15% recorded once. This TCR came from a male patient younger than 18 who had a stem cell transplant for acute myeloid leukemia, so the T cells may come from the graft donor. The starting material was PBMCs, mostly from graft donor cells, obtained 360 days after TCRalphabeta/CD19-depleted stem cell transplant. This sequence joins TRBV20-1 and TRBJ2-1, with 8 bases lining up with TRBD2. The CDR3 spells CSARRLATYNEQFF. Written as DNA, the CDR3 is TGCAGTGCCCGCAGACTAGCGACCTACAATGAGCAGTTCTTC.